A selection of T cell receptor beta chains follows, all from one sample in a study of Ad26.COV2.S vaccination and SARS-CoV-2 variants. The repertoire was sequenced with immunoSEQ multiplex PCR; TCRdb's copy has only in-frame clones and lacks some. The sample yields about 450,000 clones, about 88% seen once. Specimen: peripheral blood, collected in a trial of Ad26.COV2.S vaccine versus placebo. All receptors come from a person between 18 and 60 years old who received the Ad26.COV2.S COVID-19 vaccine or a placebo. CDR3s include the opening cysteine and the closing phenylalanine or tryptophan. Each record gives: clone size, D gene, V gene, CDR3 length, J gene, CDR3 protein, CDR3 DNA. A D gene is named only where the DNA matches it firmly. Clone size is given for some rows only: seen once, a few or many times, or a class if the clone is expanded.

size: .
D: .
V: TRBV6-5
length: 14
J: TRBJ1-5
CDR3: CASGRDVGHGPQHF
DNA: TGTGCCAGCGGCCGGGACGTAGGTCATGGCCCCCAGCATTTT

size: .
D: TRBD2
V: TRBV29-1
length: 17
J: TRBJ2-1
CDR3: CSVPQLIAGDSYNEQFF
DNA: TGCAGCGTTCCCCAATTAATAGCGGGAGATTCCTACAATGAGCAGTTCTTC

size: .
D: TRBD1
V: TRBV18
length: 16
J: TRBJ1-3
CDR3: CASSRGTGSSGNTIYF
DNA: TGTGCCAGCTCCAGGGGGACAGGAAGCTCTGGAAACACCATATATTTT

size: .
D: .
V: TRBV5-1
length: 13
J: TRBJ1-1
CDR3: CASSRDGNTEAFF
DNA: TGCGCCAGCAGCCGGGACGGGAACACTGAAGCTTTCTTT

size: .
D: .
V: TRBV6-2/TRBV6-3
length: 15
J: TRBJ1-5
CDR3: CASSYISTFNQPQHF
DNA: TGTGCCAGCAGTTACATAAGTACCTTCAATCAGCCCCAGCATTTT

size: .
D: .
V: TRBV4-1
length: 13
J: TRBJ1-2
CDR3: CASSLRGDYGYTF
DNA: TGCGCCAGCAGCCTGAGAGGAGACTATGGCTACACCTTC

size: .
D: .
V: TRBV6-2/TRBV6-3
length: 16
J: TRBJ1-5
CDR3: CASSYSGRAGNQPQHF
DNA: TGTGCCAGCAGTTACTCTGGCAGGGCCGGCAATCAGCCCCAGCATTTT

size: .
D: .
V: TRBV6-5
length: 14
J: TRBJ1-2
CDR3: CASSYRGRYYGYTF
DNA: TGTGCCAGCAGTTACCGGGGCCGCTACTATGGCTACACCTTC

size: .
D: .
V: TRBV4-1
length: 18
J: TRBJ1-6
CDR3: CASSQRPGERGRNSPLHF
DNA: TGCGCCAGCAGCCAACGACCCGGGGAAAGGGGACGTAATTCACCCCTCCACTTT

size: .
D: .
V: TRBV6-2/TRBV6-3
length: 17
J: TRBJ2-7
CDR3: CASSKIPGTDLGYEQYF
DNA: TGTGCCAGCAGTAAAATTCCCGGGACCGACTTGGGCTACGAGCAGTACTTC

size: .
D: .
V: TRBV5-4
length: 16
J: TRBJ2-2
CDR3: CASSFETALNTGELFF
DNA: TGTGCCAGCAGCTTCGAAACAGCCCTTAACACCGGGGAGCTGTTTTTT

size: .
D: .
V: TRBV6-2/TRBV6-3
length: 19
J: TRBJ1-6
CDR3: CASSYSSTSLDGGSSPLHF
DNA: TGTGCCAGCAGTTACTCGAGTACGTCTTTAGACGGCGGATCTTCACCCCTCCACTTT

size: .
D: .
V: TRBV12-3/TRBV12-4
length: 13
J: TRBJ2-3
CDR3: CASSPLSTDTQYF
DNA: TGTGCCAGCAGTCCCTTGTCCACAGATACGCAGTATTTT

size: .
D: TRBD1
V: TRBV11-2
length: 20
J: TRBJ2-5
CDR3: CASSLEGGARTGGPQETQYF
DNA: TGTGCCAGCAGCTTAGAGGGGGGGGCCCGGACAGGGGGCCCTCAAGAGACCCAGTACTTC

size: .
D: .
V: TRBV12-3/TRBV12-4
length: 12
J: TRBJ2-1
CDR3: CASSPGPNEQFF
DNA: TGTGCCAGCAGTCCTGGGCCTAATGAGCAGTTCTTC

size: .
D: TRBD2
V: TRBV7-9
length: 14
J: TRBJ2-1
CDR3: CASSLGGGLGEQFF
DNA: TGTGCCAGCAGCTTAGGCGGGGGGCTTGGCGAGCAGTTCTTC

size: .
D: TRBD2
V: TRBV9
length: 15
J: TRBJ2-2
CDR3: CASSVIAGATGELFF
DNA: TGTGCCAGCAGCGTAATAGCGGGAGCCACCGGGGAGCTGTTTTTT

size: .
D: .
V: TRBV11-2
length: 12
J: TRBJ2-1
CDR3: CASSPYSRPQFF
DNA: TGTGCCAGCAGCCCCTACTCAAGGCCGCAGTTCTTC

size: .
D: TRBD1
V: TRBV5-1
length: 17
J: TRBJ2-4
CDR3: CASSLAHRGRAKNIQYF
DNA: TGCGCCAGCAGCTTGGCCCACAGGGGGCGGGCCAAAAACATTCAGTACTTC

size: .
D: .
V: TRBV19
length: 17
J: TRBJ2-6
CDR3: CASNSRARSSGANVLTF
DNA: TGTGCCAGTAACTCTAGGGCGCGGTCCTCTGGGGCCAACGTCCTGACTTTC

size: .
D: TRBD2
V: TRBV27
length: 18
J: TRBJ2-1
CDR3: CASTETSGGYSSYNEQFF
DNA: TGTGCCAGCACCGAGACTAGCGGGGGATATAGCTCCTACAATGAGCAGTTCTTC

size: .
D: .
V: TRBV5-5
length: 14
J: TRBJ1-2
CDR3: CASSLAGGDRGYTF
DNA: TGTGCCAGCAGCTTGGCGGGAGGGGATCGAGGCTACACCTTC

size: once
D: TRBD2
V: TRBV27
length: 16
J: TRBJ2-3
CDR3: CASSPSPPGLADTQYF
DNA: TGTGCCAGCAGTCCGTCTCCTCCGGGACTAGCAGATACGCAGTATTTT

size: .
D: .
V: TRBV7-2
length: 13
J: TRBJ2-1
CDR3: CASSLEGTSEQFF
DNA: TGTGCCAGCAGCTTAGAAGGCACCAGTGAGCAGTTCTTC

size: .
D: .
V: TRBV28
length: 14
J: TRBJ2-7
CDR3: CASSYPGQPWEQYF
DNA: TGTGCCAGCAGTTACCCGGGGCAGCCCTGGGAGCAGTACTTC

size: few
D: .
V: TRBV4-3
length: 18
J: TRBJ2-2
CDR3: CASSQEVGGPINTGELFF
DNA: TGCGCCAGCAGCCAAGAAGTGGGCGGGCCCATCAACACCGGGGAGCTGTTTTTT

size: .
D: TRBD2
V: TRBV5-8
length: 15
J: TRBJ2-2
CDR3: CASSFYHGRAGELFF
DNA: TGTGCCAGCAGCTTTTACCACGGGAGGGCCGGGGAGCTGTTTTTT

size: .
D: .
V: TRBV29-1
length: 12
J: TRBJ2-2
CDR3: CSVARITGELFF
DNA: TGCAGCGTTGCCAGGATCACCGGGGAGCTGTTTTTT

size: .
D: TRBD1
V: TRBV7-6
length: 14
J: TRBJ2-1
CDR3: CASSLWDRHNEQFF
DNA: TGTGCCAGCAGCTTATGGGACAGACACAATGAGCAGTTCTTC

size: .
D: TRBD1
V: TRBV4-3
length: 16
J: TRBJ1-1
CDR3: CASSQDWGTGGTEAFF
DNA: TGCGCCAGCAGCCAAGATTGGGGGACAGGGGGCACTGAAGCTTTCTTT

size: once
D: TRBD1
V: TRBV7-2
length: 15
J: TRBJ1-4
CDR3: CASSHPGQGSEKLFF
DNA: TGTGCCAGCAGCCACCCGGGACAGGGGTCTGAAAAACTGTTTTTT

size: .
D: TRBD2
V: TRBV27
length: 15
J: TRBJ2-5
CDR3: CASSFGGRASKTQYF
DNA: TGTGCCAGCAGTTTTGGGGGGAGGGCCTCGAAGACCCAGTACTTC

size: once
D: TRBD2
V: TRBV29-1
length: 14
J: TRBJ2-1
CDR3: CSGAGASGRVEQFF
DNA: TGCAGCGGTGCGGGAGCTAGCGGGAGGGTTGAGCAGTTCTTC

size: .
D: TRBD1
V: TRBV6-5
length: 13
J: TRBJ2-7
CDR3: CASRRTGLIEQYF
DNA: TGTGCCAGCAGGAGGACAGGGCTAATCGAGCAGTACTTC

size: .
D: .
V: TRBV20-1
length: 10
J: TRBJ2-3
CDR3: CSARVDTQYF
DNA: TGCAGTGCTAGAGTGGATACGCAGTATTTT

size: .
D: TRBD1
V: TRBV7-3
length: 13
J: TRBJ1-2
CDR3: CASSLGQGTGYTF
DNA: TGTGCCAGCAGCTTGGGACAGGGCACTGGCTACACCTTC

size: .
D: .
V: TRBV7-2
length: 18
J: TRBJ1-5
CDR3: CASSLVPDRPVGDQPQHF
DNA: TGTGCCAGCAGCTTGGTGCCCGACAGGCCCGTTGGTGATCAGCCCCAGCATTTT

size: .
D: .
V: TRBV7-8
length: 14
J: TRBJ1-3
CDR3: CASSLAEAANTIYF
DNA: TGTGCCAGCAGCTTAGCAGAAGCTGCTAACACCATATATTTT

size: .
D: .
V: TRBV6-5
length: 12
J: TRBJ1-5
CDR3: CASSQGNQPQHF
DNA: TGTGCCAGCAGTCAGGGAAATCAGCCCCAGCATTTT

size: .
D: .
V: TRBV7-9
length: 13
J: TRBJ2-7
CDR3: CASSPDRPYEQYF
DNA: TGTGCCAGCAGCCCCGACAGGCCCTACGAGCAGTACTTC

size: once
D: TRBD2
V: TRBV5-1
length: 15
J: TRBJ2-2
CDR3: CASSSSGGLTGELFF
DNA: TGCGCCAGCAGCTCTAGCGGGGGACTTACCGGGGAGCTGTTTTTT

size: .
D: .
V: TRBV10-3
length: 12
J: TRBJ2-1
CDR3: CAISGITNEQFF
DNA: TGTGCCATCAGTGGGATAACAAATGAGCAGTTCTTC

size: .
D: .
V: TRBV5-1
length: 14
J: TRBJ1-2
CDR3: CASSLDLTAQGYTF
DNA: TGCGCCAGCAGCTTGGATCTGACAGCCCAAGGCTACACCTTC

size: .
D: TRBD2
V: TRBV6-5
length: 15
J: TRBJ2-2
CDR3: CASPGGPGESGELFF
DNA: TGTGCCAGCCCGGGGGGGCCGGGGGAGTCCGGGGAGCTGTTTTTT

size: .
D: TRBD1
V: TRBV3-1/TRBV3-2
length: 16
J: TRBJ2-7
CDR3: CASSQGRDRKIDEQYF
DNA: TGTGCCAGCAGCCAAGGAAGGGACAGGAAAATCGACGAGCAGTACTTC

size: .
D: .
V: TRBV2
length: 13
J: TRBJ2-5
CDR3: CASREGGVKTQYF
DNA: TGTGCCAGCAGGGAGGGGGGCGTGAAGACCCAGTACTTC